Sequencing of this TCR beta chain was carried out in a study of post-analysis software for immune sequencing data. Study background: Relapsing-remitting, secondary progressive and progressive-relapsing forms of multiple sclerosis all featured among disease courses.

Study conclusions and caveats: Significantly lower normalized Chao1 diversity was seen in multiple sclerosis patients than in controls. Patients showed TRBV5-6, TRBV5-1 and TRBV20-1 among roughly 5 TRBV segments more frequent than in controls. Batch-mates among the samples co-clustered strongly by F measure.

cDNA libraries of TCR beta carried unique molecular identifiers. The authors obtained 500,000 or so cDNA molecules from around 0.96 to 9.9 million T cells. A single record per CDR3 protein comes from TCRdb applying MiXCR to the PCR reads. The data show 800,000 to 950,000 distinct CDR3 sequences, about 53% seen once. As for this clonotype: The antigen is undetermined.

The germline V and J ends were trimmed by 4 bases and 2 bases, with 16 bases remaining between them. The CDR3 contains 15 residues. Germline V lookup: CDR1 SGHRS, CDR2 YFSETQ. The TCR sequence derives from a girl aged 5 to 17 with multiple sclerosis. The sequencing input was blood. V gene TRBV5-1 combines with J gene TRBJ2-7; no clear D gene. The CDR3: CASSASGPGPYEQYF. The CDR3 nucleotides are TGCGCCAGCAGCGCCTCGGGCCCAGGCCCCTACGAGCAGTACTTC. Together with reference TRBV5-1 and TRBJ2-7, the CDR3 gives the full variable domain: KAGVTQTPRYLIKTRGQQVTLSCSPISGHRSVSWYQQTPGQGLQFLFEYFSETQRNKGNFPGRFSGRQFSNSRSEMNVSTLELGDSALYLCASSASGPGPYEQYFGPGTRLTVT.